This TCR beta chain was captured by sequencing in a study of blood T cell repertoires in COVID-19 (TCRdb year 2020). With regard to the full study: The collaborator samples originated in the United States, Italy and Spain and spanned the acute and convalescent phases of COVID-19. HLA class I and class II types, where available, came from metadata supplied by the sample provider rather than from assay-based typing. The repertoires were released in a freely available public database intended as a resource for research on the immune response to SARS-CoV-2. Samples came from the ongoing ImmuneRACE study (first 160 participants) plus 1,254 subjects from 6 global collaborators. Sample metadata almost always included a de-identified subject ID, COVID-19 status, age in years and sex. The dataset comprised deeply sampled blood TCRbeta repertoires from subjects exposed to, actively infected with, or recovered from COVID-19. The material from the prospective study consisted of cDNA or gDNA derived from T cells, B-cell-depleted T cells, or PBMCs.

The immunoSEQ Assay, a bias-controlled multiplex PCR, was used to amplify TCRbeta CDR3 regions from genomic DNA. The authors' pipeline ran thus. The number of nucleated cells in each sample was estimated by amplification of reference gene primers within the assay. To quantify the absolute abundance of each unique TCRbeta CDR3 rearrangement, sequence reads were collapsed and filtered. For each sample, productive Simpson clonality was calculated by taking the square root of Simpson's diversity index across productive rearrangements. Not all clones reach the TCRdb copy of this immuneACCESS table, which keeps in-frame sequences only. Checked studies attribute under half of the gap to unresolved V genes and leave the rest unexplained. The D gene and trimming were derived from the DNA, and the V and J assignments and clone size from that table. Here the sample has approximately 350,000 clones; around 90% occur a single time. Of the sample, less than 3.5% is held by the ten largest clones.

General study outcomes and caveats: Clinical and demographic metadata were provided uncurated, with the amount varying by source and participant.

A word on this clone: No cognate antigen has been identified for it. The record has no base qualities; no much larger clone is one base away.

V sheds 2 bases and J sheds 8 bases, leaving 21 bases between their ends. Inclusive of the bounding cysteine and phenylalanine, the CDR3 is 16 residues long. CDR3 DNA is the only sequence kept; it has 48 bases, read in frame from the first base. As encoded in the germline V gene, CDR1 is SGHVS while CDR2 is FQNEAQ. At one collaborating source in Seattle, patients were enrolled during active infection and were followed longitudinally through the course of disease. Collaborating institutions collected whole blood in K2EDTA tubes following their own protocols. Collaborator samples were shipped for TCRbeta analysis as frozen whole blood, isolated PBMCs, or DNA extracted from either sample type.

This clonotype originated in a woman in her 30s with COVID-19, enrolled during active disease. The sequenced material came from peripheral blood. The receptor chain draws on TRBV7-8 and TRBJ1-2, with TRBD1 as a weak D call on 6 bases. The CDR3 is CASSLNVQGRAGGYTF. The sequenced DNA is TGTGCCAGCAGCTTAAATGTACAGGGAAGGGCCGGGGGCTACACCTTC.